This T cell receptor (beta chain) was observed in a study of lymphopenia after photon versus proton radiotherapy. Overall study results and limits: Under photons, naive T cells and diversity fell while effector/memory populations rose. Post-nadir diversity loss with photons came from oligoclonal expansion, particularly CD8+ Temra cells.

The sample holds a few counts of this clone. Its antigen remains unidentified. Assay: immunoSEQ multiplex PCR; the TCRdb copy retains only in-frame clones and omits some. The table has roughly 22,000 clones, roughly 80% seen once. Looked up from germline, CDR1 is MNHNS and CDR2 is SASEGT. The length of the CDR3 is 15 residues. After removal of 1 base from V and 6 bases from J, the junction contained 9 bases not matched to a gene. The genes are TRBV6-1 and TRBJ2-7, with 7 bases aligning to TRBD2. The receptor comes from a woman aged 65 to 85 with pancreatic cancer. The specimen comprised peripheral blood, sampled from a patient treated with proton-based radiotherapy. The CDR3 nucleotides are TGTGCCAGCAGTGAAGTGGGGGGAGGGTTTGGCGAGCAGTACTTC. This sequence encodes CASSEVGGGFGEQYF.